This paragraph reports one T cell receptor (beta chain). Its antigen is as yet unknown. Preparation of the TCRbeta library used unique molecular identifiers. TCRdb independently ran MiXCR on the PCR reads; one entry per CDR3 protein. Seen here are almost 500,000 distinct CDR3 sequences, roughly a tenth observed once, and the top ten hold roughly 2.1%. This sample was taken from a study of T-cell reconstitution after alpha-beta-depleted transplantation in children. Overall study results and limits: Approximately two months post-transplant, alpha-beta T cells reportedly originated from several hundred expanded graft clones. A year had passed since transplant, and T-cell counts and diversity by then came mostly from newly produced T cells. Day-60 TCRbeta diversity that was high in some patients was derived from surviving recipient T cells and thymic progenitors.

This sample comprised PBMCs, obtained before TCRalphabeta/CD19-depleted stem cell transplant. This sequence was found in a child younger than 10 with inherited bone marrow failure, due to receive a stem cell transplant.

CDR3 protein: CASSGTGYSGNTIYF. CDR3 DNA sequence: TGTGCCAGCAGTGGCACGGGCTACTCTGGAAACACCATATATTTT. The chain couples TRBV6-1 to TRBJ1-3; D call uncertain. V was clipped by 4 bases and J by 0 bases, with 10 bases between them. There are 15 residues in the CDR3. The V gene's germline CDR1 is MNHNS and CDR2 SASEGT.